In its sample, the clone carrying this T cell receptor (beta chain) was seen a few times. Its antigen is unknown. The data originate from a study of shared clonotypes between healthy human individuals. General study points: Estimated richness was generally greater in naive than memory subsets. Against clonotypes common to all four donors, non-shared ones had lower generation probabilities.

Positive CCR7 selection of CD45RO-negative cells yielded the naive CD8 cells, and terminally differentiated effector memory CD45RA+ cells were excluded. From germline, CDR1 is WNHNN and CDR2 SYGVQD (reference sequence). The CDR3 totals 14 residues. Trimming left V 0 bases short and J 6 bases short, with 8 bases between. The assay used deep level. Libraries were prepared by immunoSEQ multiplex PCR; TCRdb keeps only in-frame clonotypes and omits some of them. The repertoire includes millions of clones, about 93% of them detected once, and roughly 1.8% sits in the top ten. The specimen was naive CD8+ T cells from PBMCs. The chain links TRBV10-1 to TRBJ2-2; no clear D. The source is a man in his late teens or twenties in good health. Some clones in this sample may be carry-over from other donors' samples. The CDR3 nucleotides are TGCGCCAGCAGTGAGTCTGGATCGGCCGGGGAGCTGTTTTTT. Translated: CASSESGSAGELFF.